Listed here are 29 T cell receptor beta chains from one sample, sequenced in a study of T cell responses to AZD1222 COVID-19 vaccine. The data were produced by immunoSEQ multiplex PCR, yet TCRdb's version contains in-frame clones alone and is incomplete. The table records roughly 120,000 clones, 75% to 90% of them present only once. This sample comprised peripheral blood, obtained 28 days after the second AZD1222 dose. The receptors originated from an adult who received the AZD1222 COVID-19 vaccine.

This clone has a handful of counts. The chain links TRBV5-1 to TRBJ1-4; no definite D call. Trimming took 0 bases from V and 8 from J, leaving 5 bases between them. This CDR3 spans 12 amino acids. Looked up from germline, CDR1 is SGHRS and CDR2 is YFSETQ. The CDR3 DNA is TGCGCCAGCAGCTTGGGGCGGGAAAAACTGTTTTTT. Translated, it gives CASSLGREKLFF.

The chain recombines TRBV5-6 with TRBJ1-2; D perhaps matches TRBD1 (5 bases). This CDR3 region has 14 residues. Germline CDR1 and CDR2: SGHDT and YYEEEE. Trimming cost V 4 bases and J 1 base, with 11 bases left between them. The CDR3 nucleotides are TGTGCCAGCAGCCCGGTTGGGGGTAACTATGGCTACACCTTC. The encoded protein is CASSPVGGNYGYTF.

This chain uses TRBV5-1 with TRBJ1-2; D is ambiguous. This CDR3 region has 13 residues. V lost 4 bases and J lost 2, with 9 bases in between. Germline loops: CDR1 SGHRS, CDR2 YFSETQ. The CDR3 is CASSPSRNYGYTF. CDR3 bases: TGCGCCAGCAGCCCGAGTCGAAACTATGGCTACACCTTC.

This chain joins TRBV19 and TRBJ1-2; TRBD1 matches at 8 bases. Losses at the gene ends were 0 bases for V and 5 bases for J; bases not matched to a gene: 2. Germline V gives CDR1 LNHDA, CDR2 SQIVND (reference sequence). This CDR3 has 14 residues. CDR3 loop: CASSIEGDRYGYTF. CDR3 bases: TGTGCCAGTAGTATAGAAGGGGACAGGTATGGCTACACCTTC.

This chain links TRBV7-9 with TRBJ1-2; no clear D. Trimming stripped 5 bases from V and 4 bases from J, with 17 bases between. This CDR3 is 15 amino acids long. Germline V gene lookup returns CDR1 SEHNR and CDR2 FQNEAQ (reference sequence). The CDR3 nucleotides are TGTGCCAGCAGCCCCTCATACTCAGACCGCTATGGCTACACCTTC. It is translated as CASSPSYSDRYGYTF.

V and J are TRBV6-2 or TRBV6-3 and TRBJ2-7; 9 bases map to TRBD1. Unmatched junction bases numbered 10, after V lost 4 bases and J lost 6 bases. There are 15 residues in the CDR3. Germline lookup yields CDR1 MNHEY and CDR2 SVGEGT. CDR3 bases: TGTGCCAGCAGTTCCCGGGACAGGGTAGGAGTCGAGCAGTACTTC. Translated, it gives CASSSRDRVGVEQYF.

V is TRBV4-1 and J is TRBJ1-1, with TRBD1 matching 8 bases. This CDR3 spans 17 amino acids. The trim removed 3 bases at V and 4 bases at J, leaving 13 bases unmatched. Germline V CDR1 and CDR2: MGHRA, YSYEKL. This CDR3 reads CASSHLVRGQSVTEAFF. CDR3 DNA: TGCGCCAGCAGCCACCTGGTCAGGGGGCAAAGTGTCACTGAAGCTTTCTTT.

The chain recombines TRBV7-9 with TRBJ1-5; D gene ambiguous. The CDR3 is made up of 17 amino acids. V was trimmed by 1 base and J by 6 bases, leaving 19 bases between them. Germline V gene lookup returns CDR1 SEHNR and CDR2 FQNEAQ (reference sequence). The chain's CDR3 is CASSLVIRGMAFQPQHF. The CDR3, as DNA: TGTGCCAGCAGCTTAGTTATTCGGGGAATGGCATTTCAGCCCCAGCATTTT.

This clone was seen only a few times. The chain joins TRBV10-3 to TRBJ1-3; weak D call: TRBD1 (6 bases). CDR3 length: 12 residues. Trimming stripped 7 bases from V and 4 bases from J, with 8 bases between. Germline CDR1 is ENHRY and CDR2 is SYGVKD. CDR3 sequence: CAITDRGNTIYF. For the CDR3, the DNA is TGTGCCATCACTGACAGGGGAAACACCATATATTTT.

The CDR3 DNA reads as TGTGCCAGCAGCCGTACCAAATCGAGGGGGCTAAGCTCCTATAATTCACCCCTCCACTTT. Encoded protein: CASSRTKSRGLSSYNSPLHF. The genes are TRBV5-4 and TRBJ1-6, with TRBD1 matching over 7 bases. The CDR3 has 20 amino acids. V dropped 4 bases and J dropped 0; count of bases not matched to a gene: 16. Per the germline V gene, CDR1 is SGHNT and CDR2 is YYREEE (reference sequence). Using reference TRBV5-4 and TRBJ1-6 for the parts outside the CDR3, the full variable domain is ETGVTQSPTHLIKTRGQQVTLRCSSQSGHNTVSWYQQALGQGPQFIFQYYREEENGRGNFPPRFSGLQFPNYSSELNVNALELDDSALYLCASSRTKSRGLSSYNSPLHFGNGTRLTVT.

The J gene is TRBJ1-6, the V gene TRBV7-3; 7 bases are shared with TRBD1. CDR3 length: 16 amino acids. CDR1 is SGHTA and CDR2 is FQGTGA in the germline V gene. J was trimmed by 0 bases and V by 3 bases; bases with no gene match: 2. For the CDR3, the DNA is TGTGCCAGCAGCTTGACAGGGATCTCCTATAATTCACCCCTCCACTTT. It translates to CASSLTGISYNSPLHF.

J is TRBJ1-3 and V is TRBV7-2, with D maybe TRBD1 (6 bases). V was shortened by 5 bases and J by 4 bases, with 15 bases between the two germline ends. The germline V gene encodes CDR1 SGHTA and CDR2 FQGNSA. The CDR3 is made up of 15 amino acids. The CDR3 loop reads CASSPGAGQGNTIYF. Written as DNA, the CDR3 is TGTGCCAGCAGCCCCGGAGCGGGACAAGGAAACACCATATATTTT. The full variable domain, in which reference TRBV7-2 and TRBJ1-3 provide the parts outside the CDR3, is GAGVSQSPSNKVTEKGKDVELRCDPISGHTALYWYRQSLGQGLEFLIYFQGNSAPDKSGLPSDRFSAERTGGSVSTLTIQRTQQEDSAVYLCASSPGAGQGNTIYFGEGSWLTVV.

This chain connects TRBV6-4 to TRBJ1-6; tentative D call: TRBD1 (5 bases). Trimming cost V 5 bases and J 8 bases, with 13 bases left between them. The CDR3 length is 14 residues. CDR1 is MRHNA and CDR2 is SNTAGT in the germline V gene. This CDR3 is CASSSGLGDSPLHF. CDR3 coding DNA: TGTGCCAGCAGTTCGGGTCTAGGGGATTCACCCCTCCACTTT.

The chain carries TRBV12-3 or TRBV12-4 and TRBJ2-7; D is unresolved. The CDR3 consists of 13 residues. Trimming shortened V by 1 base and J by 0 bases, and 4 bases separated the two germline ends. The CDR3 reads CASSLGGSYEQYF. The CDR3 DNA sequence: TGTGCCAGCAGTTTAGGGGGCTCCTACGAGCAGTACTTC.

The chain is built from TRBV9 and TRBJ1-3, with no clear D. V gave up 4 bases and J gave up 3 bases, with 14 bases separating them. Germline values: CDR1 SGDLS, CDR2 YYNGEE. The CDR3 loop spans 15 amino acids. This CDR3 is CASSLRGLGGNTIYF. The DNA of the CDR3 is TGTGCCAGCAGCTTACGAGGGCTGGGTGGAAACACCATATATTTT. The complete variable domain, with remaining parts taken from reference TRBV9 and TRBJ1-3, reads DSGVTQTPKHLITATGQRVTLRCSPRSGDLSVYWYQQSLDQGLQFLIQYYNGEERAKGNILERFSAQQFPDLHSELNLSSLELGDSALYFCASSLRGLGGNTIYFGEGSWLTVV.

J is TRBJ1-1 and V is TRBV7-2; 9 nucleotides align to TRBD1. J was trimmed by 11 bases and V by 4 bases; bases with no gene match: 11. CDR1 is SGHTA, CDR2 FQGNSA, per germline. The CDR3 length is 14 residues. CDR3 sequence: CASSSRPRQGEAFF. The CDR3 region has the DNA TGTGCCAGCAGCTCGCGCCCTCGACAGGGGGAGGCTTTCTTT.

Worth noting for this clone: The identical CDR3 is also encoded by other nucleotide sequences in the sample. The J gene is TRBJ1-2, the V gene TRBV29-1; TRBD1 agrees at 7 bases. Germline-derived CDR1 and CDR2 are SQVTM and ANQGSEA. This CDR3 is 11 amino acids long. The junction had 2 bases not matched to a gene; V was cut back by 7 bases and J by 3 bases. CDR3 protein: CSAGQDYGYTF. The CDR3 region has the DNA TGCAGCGCAGGACAGGACTATGGCTACACCTTC.

This clone was found a few times. The chain employs TRBV11-2 and TRBJ1-5; D is undetermined. With 3 bases removed from V and 1 base from J, the gap between germline ends came to 7 bases. This CDR3 has 14 residues. CDR1 is SGHAT and CDR2 is FQNNGV in the germline V gene. This CDR3 is CASSFTNSNQPQHF. The DNA of the CDR3 is TGTGCCAGCAGCTTTACTAACAGCAATCAGCCCCAGCATTTT. Together with reference TRBV11-2 and TRBJ1-5, the CDR3 gives the full variable domain: EAGVAQSPRYKIIEKRQSVAFWCNPISGHATLYWYQQILGQGPKLLIQFQNNGVVDDSQLPKDRFSAERLKGVDSTLKIQPAKLEDSAVYLCASSFTNSNQPQHFGDGTRLSIL.

The rearrangement joins TRBV28 to TRBJ1-1; the D is unclear. The germline V gene encodes CDR1 MDHEN and CDR2 SYDVKM. V dropped 6 bases and J dropped 3 bases, with 11 bases sitting between them. CDR3 length: 13 amino acids. Written as DNA, the CDR3 is TGTGCCAGCAGCCTACGGCTGCACACTGAAGCTTTCTTT. Protein: CASSLRLHTEAFF.

The gene calls are TRBV3-1 (or the pseudogene TRBV3-2) and TRBJ2-2, with 11 positions matching TRBD2. The CDR3 is 18 residues long. The V and J ends lost 4 bases and 0 bases, in that order; junction bases with no gene match: 7. Germline CDR1 is LGHDT and CDR2 is YNNKEL (reference sequence). The chain's CDR3 is CASSPVTSGGPNTGELFF. The CDR3 nucleotides read TGTGCCAGCAGCCCAGTAACTAGCGGGGGCCCGAACACCGGGGAGCTGTTTTTT.

In DNA, the CDR3 is TGTGCCAGCAGTCACTACACCGGGGAGCTGTTTTTT. It encodes CASSHYTGELFF. V and J are TRBV7-3 and TRBJ2-2; D gene ambiguous. The germline V gene has CDR1 SGHTA and CDR2 FQGTGA. The CDR3 consists of 12 residues. The V gene lost 6 bases and the J gene lost 3 bases, with 5 bases spanning the gap.

This clone was picked up one time. The V and J genes are TRBV5-4 and TRBJ2-3, with D possibly being TRBD1 (6 bases). Germline CDR1 and CDR2: SGHNT and YYREEE (reference sequence). The length of the CDR3 is 16 residues. The ends were cut back, 1 base at V and 2 bases at J, with 14 bases in the middle. As DNA, the CDR3 is TGTGCCAGCAGCTTGAAAGGGAACAGGGACACAGATACGCAGTATTTT. Protein sequence: CASSLKGNRDTDTQYF.

V and J are TRBV19 and TRBJ1-5; 8 nucleotides line up with TRBD1. CDR1 is LNHDA and CDR2 is SQIVND in the germline V gene (reference sequence). Germline trimming cut 5 bases from V and 2 bases from J; bases unmatched to any gene: 5. The CDR3 extends over 15 amino acids. CDR3 region: CASSSPGQGNQPQHF. CDR3 bases: TGTGCCAGTAGTTCGCCGGGACAGGGCAATCAGCCCCAGCATTTT.

This rearrangement joins TRBV28 to TRBJ1-4; D gene unclear. V lost 5 bases and J lost 8, with 9 bases in between. Germline V gene data show CDR1 as MDHEN and CDR2 as SYDVKM. The CDR3 loop spans 12 amino acids. Here the CDR3 reads CASSPLSEKLFF. The DNA of the CDR3 is TGTGCCAGCAGTCCCCTGTCGGAAAAACTGTTTTTT.

The gene calls are TRBV5-1 and TRBJ1-5, with a tentative D call TRBD1 (6 bases). Germline lookup yields CDR1 SGHRS and CDR2 YFSETQ. There are 15 residues in the CDR3. Trimming removed 0 bases at V and 4 bases at J, with 11 bases between. CDR3 protein: CASSLVAGANQPQHF. The CDR3, as DNA: TGCGCCAGCAGCTTGGTCGCAGGGGCAAATCAGCCCCAGCATTTT. The whole variable domain, filled in from reference TRBV5-1 and TRBJ1-5, reads KAGVTQTPRYLIKTRGQQVTLSCSPISGHRSVSWYQQTPGQGLQFLFEYFSETQRNKGNFPGRFSGRQFSNSRSEMNVSTLELGDSALYLCASSLVAGANQPQHFGDGTRLSIL.

The chain uses TRBV11-2 and TRBJ1-1; D call uncertain. CDR1 is SGHAT and CDR2 is FQNNGV in the germline V gene. Trimming removed 1 base at V and 0 bases at J, with 9 bases between. The CDR3 length is 15 residues. CDR3 in amino acids: CASSLARVMNTEAFF. The CDR3 DNA sequence: TGTGCCAGCAGCTTAGCGCGGGTAATGAACACTGAAGCTTTCTTT.

The chain recombines TRBV5-4 with TRBJ2-3; 8 bases fit TRBD2. Germline V gene data show CDR1 as SGHNT and CDR2 as YYREEE (reference sequence). The J segment lost 6 bases and the V segment lost 4 bases, leaving 16 bases of the junction unmatched. The CDR3 sequence is 17 residues long. In nucleotides, the CDR3 is TGTGCCAGCAGCCCCAAACTGGGTGGCGGGGGGCGGGATACGCAGTATTTT. Protein: CASSPKLGGGGRDTQYF.

The chain recombines TRBV5-4 with TRBJ1-1; D gene uncertain. Per germline, CDR1 SGHNT and CDR2 YYREEE (reference sequence). The CDR3 contains 12 residues. The V end was cut by 4 bases, the J end by 6 bases, with 10 bases between. The CDR3 sequence is CASSPGRSEAFF. In nucleotides, the CDR3 is TGTGCCAGCAGCCCAGGTAGATCTGAAGCTTTCTTT.

The rearrangement uses TRBV7-2 and TRBJ2-2, with 8 bases matching TRBD1. The V gene's germline CDR1 is SGHTA and CDR2 FQGNSA. The CDR3 is 15 residues long. With V trimmed by 10 bases and J by 6 bases, 13 bases remained unmatched. CDR3 sequence reads: CATPRQGRRSGELFF. The CDR3 bases are TGTGCCACCCCTCGACAGGGGCGACGCTCCGGGGAGCTGTTTTTT. The full variable domain, rest sourced from reference TRBV7-2 and TRBJ2-2, is GAGVSQSPSNKVTEKGKDVELRCDPISGHTALYWYRQSLGQGLEFLIYFQGNSAPDKSGLPSDRFSAERTGGSVSTLTIQRTQQEDSAVYLCATPRQGRRSGELFFGEGSRLTVL.